This TCR beta chain was retrieved from a study of shared clonotypes between healthy human individuals. Study at large: Sampling drew on donors who were a couple of women and three men aged 18 to 49. Donors had three CD4 naive, three CD4 memory, two CD8 naive and one CD8 memory plate apiece.

With respect to this clone: Its antigen is as yet unknown.

Assay: immunoSEQ multiplex PCR; the TCRdb copy retains only in-frame clones and omits some. The sample has fewer than 3 million clones, 85% to 95% seen once. The study's findings and limits: Unshared clonotypes carried lower generation probabilities than those common to all four donors. At large depth, rarefaction still showed sorted-subset sequencing to be incomplete.

The sequencing input was naive CD4+ T cells from PBMCs. Subset indicated: CD45RA+ positively selected. The clonotype was recovered from a man younger than 35 in good health. Some clones in this sample may be carry-over from other donors' samples.

The CDR3 DNA sequence: TGTGCCAGCAGTGCCACCGGGACTGGAACCTACGAGCAGTACTTC. Its translation: CASSATGTGTYEQYF. This chain links TRBV28 with TRBJ2-7; tentatively, D is TRBD2 (6 bases). V was pared by 5 bases and J by 2 bases, with 16 bases between. The CDR3 extends over 15 amino acids. CDR1 is MDHEN and CDR2 is SYDVKM in the germline V gene.